The clone carrying this T cell receptor (beta chain) has a handful of counts. The CDR3 spans 11 residues. Germline V lookup: CDR1 MGHDK, CDR2 SYGVNS. V was cut by 7 bases and J by 7 bases, with 9 bases left in between. The source of the sample is a study of blood T cells in healthy people across ages. The use of a sample-barcoded 5' primer and a J-beta primer mix characterized a second PCR of roughly 7 to 11 cycles. TCRdb re-derived calls from the 5' RACE reads in MiXCR, one entry per CDR3 protein. The table has about 800,000 distinct CDR3 sequences, 25% seen once; the top ten hold around 3.6%. The sample was also linked to a second study, of T cells of mothers and their children.

The sequencing input was blood. This chain links TRBV25-1 with TRBJ2-3; D perhaps matches TRBD2 (5 bases). This sequence was found in a boy younger than 18 in good health. The CDR3 region is CASTWRNTQYF. The CDR3 region has the DNA TGTGCCAGCACTTGGAGGAATACGCAGTATTTT.